This passage covers 3 T cell receptor beta chains from one sample sequenced in a study of shared clonotypes between healthy human individuals. The table came from immunoSEQ multiplex PCR; TCRdb's copy has only in-frame clones and leaves some out. The sample has approximately 340,000 clones, around 79% seen once. What was sequenced was memory CD4+ T cells sorted from blood. Indicated subset: CD45RA-negative fraction. The receptors were sampled from a man under 40 in good health.

The chain carries TRBV28 and TRBJ2-1; D perhaps matches TRBD1 (6 bases). Trimming left V 5 bases short and J 6 bases short, with 26 bases between. The CDR3 runs to 18 residues. Germline CDR1 is MDHEN and CDR2 is SYDVKM. The CDR3 loop is CASSQNPRTGLGGNEQFF. The CDR3 coding sequence is TGTGCCAGCAGTCAGAACCCCAGAACAGGGCTAGGGGGCAATGAGCAGTTCTTC.

This chain joins TRBV7-9 and TRBJ2-7; no clear D. The germline CDR1 and CDR2 sequences are SEHNR and FQNEAQ (reference sequence). CDR3 length: 13 residues. V lost 4 bases and J lost 6, with 13 bases in between. CDR3 sequence reads: CASSSTLGLEQYF. The CDR3 nucleotides read TGTGCCAGCAGCTCGACCCTAGGGCTCGAGCAGTACTTC. Supplemented by reference TRBV7-9 and TRBJ2-7, the full variable domain reads DTGVSQNPRHKITKRGQNVTFRCDPISEHNRLYWYRQTLGQGPEFLTYFQNEAQLEKSRLLSDRFSAERPKGSFSTLEIQRTEQGDSAMYLCASSSTLGLEQYFGPGTRLTVT.

This clone is a singleton in its sample. The rearrangement joins TRBV27 to TRBJ2-5; 9 bases align to TRBD2. This CDR3 region has 13 residues. In germline, CDR1 is MNHEY, CDR2 SMNVEV (reference sequence). V lost 10 bases and J lost 7; bases outside the gene matches: 10. CDR3 sequence (DNA): TGTGCCACCTACGTCCCGGGACTAGCGACCCAGTACTTC. It translates to CATYVPGLATQYF.